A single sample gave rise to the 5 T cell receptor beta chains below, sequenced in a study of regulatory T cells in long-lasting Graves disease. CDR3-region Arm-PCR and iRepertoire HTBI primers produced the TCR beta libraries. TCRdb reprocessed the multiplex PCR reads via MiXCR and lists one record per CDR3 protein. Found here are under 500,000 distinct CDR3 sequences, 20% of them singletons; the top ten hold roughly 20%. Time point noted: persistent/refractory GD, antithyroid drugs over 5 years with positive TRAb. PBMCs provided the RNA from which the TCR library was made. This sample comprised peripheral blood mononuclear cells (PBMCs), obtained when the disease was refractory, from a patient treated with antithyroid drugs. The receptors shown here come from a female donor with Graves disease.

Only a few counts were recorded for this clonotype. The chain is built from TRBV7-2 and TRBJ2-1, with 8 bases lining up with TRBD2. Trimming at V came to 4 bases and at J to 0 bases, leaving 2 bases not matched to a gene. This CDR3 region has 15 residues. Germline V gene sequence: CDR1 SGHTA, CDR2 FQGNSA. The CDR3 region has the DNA TGTGCCAGCAGCTGGAGCGGGAGCTCCTACAATGAGCAGTTCTTC. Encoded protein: CASSWSGSSYNEQFF.

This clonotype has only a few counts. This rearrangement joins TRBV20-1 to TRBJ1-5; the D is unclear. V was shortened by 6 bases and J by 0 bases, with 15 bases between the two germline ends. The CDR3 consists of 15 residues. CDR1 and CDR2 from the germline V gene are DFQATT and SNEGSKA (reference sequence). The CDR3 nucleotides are TGCAGTGCCAGCAGTGGATGGGATAGCAATCAGCCCCAGCATTTT. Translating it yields CSASSGWDSNQPQHF.

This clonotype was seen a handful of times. In DNA, the CDR3 is TGTGCCAGCAGTGAACTAACTAGCGGTAGCTCCTACGAGCAGTACTTC. Translation gives CASSELTSGSSYEQYF. The genes are TRBV25-1 and TRBJ2-7, with 8 nucleotides matching TRBD2. The CDR3 covers 16 residues. The V gene end was trimmed by 2 bases and the J gene end by 0 bases; junction bases not matched to a gene: 6. CDR1 and CDR2 from the germline V gene are MGHDK and SYGVNS.

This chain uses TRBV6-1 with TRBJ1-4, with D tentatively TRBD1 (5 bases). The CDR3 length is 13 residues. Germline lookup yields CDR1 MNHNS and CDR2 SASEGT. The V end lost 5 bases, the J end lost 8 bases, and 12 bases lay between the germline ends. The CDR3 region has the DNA TGTGCCAGCAGTACCTCTCGGGGGGAAAAACTGTTTTTT. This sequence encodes CASSTSRGEKLFF.

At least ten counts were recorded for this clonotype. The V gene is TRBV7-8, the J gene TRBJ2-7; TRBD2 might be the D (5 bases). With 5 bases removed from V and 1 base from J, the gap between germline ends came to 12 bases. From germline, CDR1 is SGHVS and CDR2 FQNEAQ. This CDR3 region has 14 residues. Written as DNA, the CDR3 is TGTGCCAGCAGCATAGGGTCGGGGTCCTACGAGCAGTACTTC. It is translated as CASSIGSGSYEQYF.